These 6 T cell receptor beta chains originate from one sample sequenced in a study of cytomegalovirus exposure and HLA in healthy donors. The study ran its PCR with 60 Vbeta and 13 Jbeta primers. Profiling relied on immunoSEQ multiplex PCR, and the TCRdb table lists in-frame clones only, not all of them. The data contain more than 95,000 clones, around 65% of them singletons. The specimen was PBMCs. The receptors were gathered from a woman aged 45-60 years in good health and CMV-seronegative.

The rearrangement uses TRBV5-1 and TRBJ2-3, with TRBD1 matching 9 bases. CDR1 and CDR2 from the germline V gene are SGHRS and YFSETQ. Losses at the gene ends were 0 bases for V and 4 bases for J; bases not matched to a gene: 6. The CDR3 runs 16 residues. CDR3 region: CASSLGGQGTSDTQYF. The CDR3, as DNA: TGCGCCAGCAGCTTGGGGGGACAGGGAACCTCAGATACGCAGTATTTT. The full variable domain, in which reference TRBV5-1 and TRBJ2-3 provide the parts outside the CDR3, is KAGVTQTPRYLIKTRGQQVTLSCSPISGHRSVSWYQQTPGQGLQFLFEYFSETQRNKGNFPGRFSGRQFSNSRSEMNVSTLELGDSALYLCASSLGGQGTSDTQYFGPGTRLTVL.

This clone has only a few counts. This chain joins TRBV11-2 and TRBJ1-1; 9 nucleotides agree with TRBD1. V lost 0 bases, J lost 3 bases, and 17 bases stayed unmatched. The CDR3 contains 20 residues. Germline loops: CDR1 SGHAT, CDR2 FQNNGV. CDR3 nucleotide sequence: TGTGCCAGCAGCTTAGAACCCAGGACAGGGGCGGTCTATGGGGACACTGAAGCTTTCTTT. It is translated as CASSLEPRTGAVYGDTEAFF. The whole variable domain, filled in from reference TRBV11-2 and TRBJ1-1, reads EAGVAQSPRYKIIEKRQSVAFWCNPISGHATLYWYQQILGQGPKLLIQFQNNGVVDDSQLPKDRFSAERLKGVDSTLKIQPAKLEDSAVYLCASSLEPRTGAVYGDTEAFFGQGTRLTVV.

Details on this clone: Compared with germline, one end of the junction differs, possibly owing to a read error. The rearrangement links TRBV29-1 to TRBJ2-7; tentative D call: TRBD2 (5 bases). CDR1 and CDR2 (germline): SQVTM, ANQGSEA. This CDR3 is built from 12 residues. The CDR3 is CSVMGPDYGQYF. The CDR3 DNA follows: TGCAGCGTTATGGGCCCCGACTACGGGCAGTACTTC.

Remarks on this clone: At the DNA level, this CDR3 is encoded by other sequences in the same sample as well. The chain links TRBV10-3 to TRBJ2-5; D remains unclear. This CDR3 comprises 12 residues. Trimming took off 0 bases at V and 5 bases at J, with 4 bases between the two ends. Germline CDR1 and CDR2: ENHRY and SYGVKD. The CDR3 DNA follows: TGTGCCATCAGTGAGTCCGGGGAGACCCAGTACTTC. This gives the protein CAISESGETQYF.

This chain joins TRBV5-4 and TRBJ2-3; a possible D gene is TRBD2 (5 bases). CDR1 is SGHNT, CDR2 YYREEE, per germline (reference sequence). Trimming left V 5 bases short and J 3 bases short, with 10 bases between. The CDR3 length is 13 residues. The CDR3 coding sequence is TGTGCCAGCAGGACACTAGTAACAGATACGCAGTATTTT. As protein: CASRTLVTDTQYF.

J is TRBJ2-5 and V is TRBV25-1; D might be TRBD1 (6 bases). The V gene's germline CDR1 is MGHDK and CDR2 SYGVNS. This CDR3 comprises 12 residues. The ends were cut back, 3 bases at V and 6 bases at J, with 8 bases in the middle. The CDR3 bases are TGTGCCAGCAGTGAGGGGGCCAAGACCCAGTACTTC. Translated: CASSEGAKTQYF. The full variable domain, completed using reference TRBV25-1 and TRBJ2-5, is EADIYQTPRYLVIGTGKKITLECSQTMGHDKMYWYQQDPGMELHLIHYSYGVNSTEKGDLSSESTVSRIRTEHFPLTLESARPSHTSQYLCASSEGAKTQYFGPGTRLLVL.